This T cell receptor beta chain was found in a study of control samples from healthy donors and cancer patients. Clones were sequenced by immunoSEQ multiplex PCR, and TCRdb holds only the in-frame ones, with some missing. The sample lists some 74,000 clones, 65% to 85% occurring once. CDR3 length: 14 amino acids. V shed 5 bases and J 3 bases; nucleotides not matched to a gene: 8. The germline CDR1 and CDR2 sequences are SGHRS and YFSETQ. The sequence derives from a man aged 60 to 75 in good health. V usage is TRBV5-1 and J usage is TRBJ2-7, with 7 bases aligning to TRBD1. The sample comprised blood. The CDR3 region has the DNA TGCGCCAGCAGTGAAGCAGGGGGTTTCTACGAGCAGTACTTC. Translating gives CASSEAGGFYEQYF.